The entry below gives a single TCR beta chain sequence along with its context. These data come from a study of blood T cell repertoires in COVID-19. This CDR3 has 15 amino acids. The ends were cut back, 5 bases at V and 7 bases at J, with 17 bases in the middle. Germline assignment: CDR1 LNHNV and CDR2 YYDKDF (reference sequence). Produced via immunoSEQ multiplex PCR; TCRdb's table is partial and in-frame only. The table lists 150,000 to 200,000 clones, more than 75% of them singletons. J is TRBJ1-4 and V is TRBV15; tentative D call: TRBD1 (5 bases). The sequenced sample consisted of PBMCs or T cells enriched from blood (not recorded which). The clonotype was recovered from a woman younger than 45 who had recovered from COVID-19. The CDR3 is CATSGGGYRSEKLFF. As DNA, the CDR3 is TGTGCCACCAGCGGGGGGGGGTACAGAAGTGAAAAACTGTTTTTT.